A selection of T cell receptor beta chains follows, all from one sample in a study of Ad26.COV2.S vaccination and SARS-CoV-2 variants. Measured with immunoSEQ multiplex PCR; TCRdb has only the in-frame clones, and not every one. The data contain 350,000 to 450,000 clones, roughly 84% of them singletons. The material was peripheral blood, obtained in a trial of Ad26.COV2.S vaccine versus placebo. All receptors come from a person aged 18-65 years who received the Ad26.COV2.S COVID-19 vaccine or a placebo. Both conserved end residues are part of each CDR3. The order of the fields is clone size, V gene, D gene, J gene, CDR3 protein, CDR3 DNA. The D gene is left open where the match is weak. The size of a clone is reported for some rows only, either as once, few or many, or as a class for expanded clones.

once	TRBV4-3	TRBD1	TRBJ2-3	CASSQGGTGGTDTQYF	TGCGCCAGCAGCCAAGGGGGGACAGGGGGAACAGATACGCAGTATTTT
NA	TRBV9	TRBD1	TRBJ2-2	CASSRGQGYNTGELFF	TGTGCCAGCAGCCGGGGACAGGGGTACAACACCGGGGAGCTGTTTTTT
once	TRBV7-6	NA	TRBJ2-7	CASSLEQEASYEQYF	TGTGCCAGCAGCTTAGAACAGGAGGCGTCCTACGAGCAGTACTTC
NA	TRBV6-5	TRBD1	TRBJ2-3	CASIDPGGPDTQYF	TGTGCCAGCATCGACCCAGGGGGACCAGATACGCAGTATTTT
NA	TRBV9	NA	TRBJ2-1	CASSPSSYNEQFF	TGTGCCAGCAGCCCCTCTTCCTACAATGAGCAGTTCTTC
NA	TRBV11-3	TRBD1	TRBJ1-6	CANTGGTPPLHF	TGTGCCAACACAGGGGGGACCCCCCCCCTCCACTTT
NA	TRBV10-1	NA	TRBJ2-7	CASSESPGLSGQYF	TGCGCCAGCAGTGAGTCGCCAGGGCTTAGTGGGCAGTACTTC
NA	TRBV7-9	TRBD1	TRBJ1-1	CASSFPPQGAQAEAFF	TGTGCCAGCAGTTTTCCCCCTCAGGGGGCGCAAGCTGAAGCTTTCTTT
NA	TRBV20-1	NA	TRBJ1-4	CSASGSHNEKLFF	TGCAGTGCTAGTGGCAGTCATAATGAAAAACTGTTTTTT
NA	TRBV30	TRBD2	TRBJ2-7	CAWSAGLAGADEQYF	TGTGCCTGGAGTGCGGGACTAGCGGGAGCCGACGAGCAGTACTTC
NA	TRBV28	NA	TRBJ1-2	CASSPGTVQMNYGYTF	TGTGCCAGCAGTCCAGGGACCGTACAGATGAACTATGGCTACACCTTC
NA	TRBV6-5	TRBD1	TRBJ2-7	CASSSRPRDRAYEQYF	TGTGCCAGCAGTTCCCGCCCCCGGGACAGAGCCTACGAGCAGTACTTC
NA	TRBV5-4	NA	TRBJ1-6	CASSLVGASALHF	TGTGCCAGCAGCTTGGTCGGGGCTTCGGCCCTCCACTTT
NA	TRBV27	TRBD1	TRBJ1-2	CASSLMGQGNRGYTF	TGTGCCAGCAGTTTAATGGGACAGGGTAATCGAGGCTACACCTTC
once	TRBV2	NA	TRBJ2-1	CASSGDALSYNEQFF	TGTGCCAGCAGTGGGGACGCTCTATCCTACAATGAGCAGTTCTTC
few	TRBV18	TRBD1	TRBJ1-5	CASSPPSGTGNQPQHF	TGTGCCAGCTCACCACCGTCCGGGACAGGGAATCAGCCCCAGCATTTT
NA	TRBV13	TRBD1	TRBJ1-6	CASTSIGDRGQLSPLHF	TGTGCCAGCACCTCCATTGGGGACAGGGGGCAGCTTTCACCCCTCCACTTT
once	TRBV5-5	NA	TRBJ1-1	CASSYGGGTEAFF	TGTGCCAGCAGCTACGGGGGCGGCACTGAAGCTTTCTTT
NA	TRBV28	NA	TRBJ1-5	CASGLGGRGTTNQPQHF	TGTGCCAGCGGCCTAGGGGGTAGGGGGACAACTAATCAGCCCCAGCATTTT
once	TRBV19	NA	TRBJ1-5	CASSILGANQPQHF	TGTGCCAGTAGTATTTTGGGGGCCAATCAGCCCCAGCATTTT
NA	TRBV24-1	NA	TRBJ2-2	CATMSDTGELFF	TGTGCCACCATGAGTGACACCGGGGAGCTGTTTTTT
NA	TRBV9	TRBD2	TRBJ2-2	CASSVQGTSGTGELFF	TGTGCCAGCAGCGTACAAGGGACTAGCGGAACCGGGGAGCTGTTTTTT
NA	TRBV5-6	TRBD1	TRBJ2-4	CASTFQGAQKNIQYF	TGTGCCAGCACCTTTCAGGGGGCCCAAAAAAACATTCAGTACTTC
NA	TRBV6-5	TRBD2	TRBJ2-1	CASSYAGTSGSYEQFF	TGTGCCAGCAGTTACGCCGGGACTAGCGGGAGCTATGAGCAGTTCTTC
once	TRBV11-2	NA	TRBJ2-7	CASSLDRTPEQYF	TGTGCCAGCAGCTTAGATAGGACCCCCGAGCAGTACTTC
NA	TRBV7-9	NA	TRBJ2-7	CASSPSWISYEQYF	TGTGCCAGCAGCCCCTCGTGGATCTCCTACGAGCAGTACTTC
few	TRBV5-8	NA	TRBJ1-2	CASSLEAAPNYGYTF	TGTGCCAGCAGCTTGGAAGCGGCCCCTAACTATGGCTACACCTTC
NA	TRBV21-1	NA	TRBJ2-7	CASSKGTTGHSYEQYF	TGTGCCAGCAGCAAAGGTACGACAGGGCACTCCTACGAGCAGTACTTC
NA	TRBV5-4	NA	TRBJ1-5	CASSRSPYQPQHF	TGTGCCAGCAGCCGCTCCCCCTATCAGCCCCAGCATTTT
NA	TRBV7-9	TRBD1	TRBJ1-1	CASTQGGQGTEAFF	TGTGCCAGCACACAGGGGGGGCAGGGCACTGAAGCTTTCTTT
NA	TRBV5-1	NA	TRBJ2-7	CASSLVGQPSYEQYF	TGCGCCAGCAGCTTGGTAGGACAGCCGTCCTACGAGCAGTACTTC
NA	TRBV6-5	NA	TRBJ2-7	CASSYQGSYEQYF	TGTGCCAGCAGTTATCAGGGTTCCTACGAGCAGTACTTC
NA	TRBV29-1	TRBD1	TRBJ1-2	CSALRSGDRGLFGYTF	TGCAGCGCCCTTCGGTCGGGGGACAGGGGGTTATTTGGCTACACCTTC
once	TRBV5-4	NA	TRBJ2-7	CASSSLRDRKPYEQYF	TGTGCCAGCAGCTCCCTAAGAGACAGAAAGCCCTACGAGCAGTACTTC
once	TRBV11-2	TRBD1	TRBJ2-7	CASSLGQGSLYEQYF	TGTGCCAGCAGCCTAGGACAGGGTTCTCTTTACGAGCAGTACTTC
NA	TRBV2	NA	TRBJ1-3	CASRDYGTGNTIYF	TGTGCCAGCAGAGACTACGGGACGGGAAACACCATATATTTT
NA	TRBV5-1	NA	TRBJ2-5	CASSPSDGGETQYF	TGCGCCAGCAGCCCCTCTGATGGTGGGGAGACCCAGTACTTC
NA	TRBV6-1	NA	TRBJ2-1	CASSDSREYQFF	TGTGCCAGCAGTGATAGCAGGGAGTATCAGTTCTTC
NA	TRBV5-6	NA	TRBJ1-2	CASSRNKGGTIEHGYTF	TGTGCCAGCAGCCGTAATAAGGGCGGAACAATAGAGCATGGCTACACCTTC
NA	TRBV5-1	NA	TRBJ2-5	CASSLQGFLETQYF	TGCGCCAGCAGCTTGCAAGGGTTTCTGGAGACCCAGTACTTC
once	TRBV5-1	NA	TRBJ2-5	CASSFRQMVETQYF	TGCGCCAGCAGCTTCCGACAGATGGTAGAGACCCAGTACTTC
NA	TRBV19	NA	TRBJ2-1	CASSIVTRDNEQFF	TGTGCCAGTAGTATAGTTACTCGGGACAATGAGCAGTTCTTC
NA	TRBV7-9	NA	TRBJ1-3	CASSLGRAAGNTIYF	TGTGCCAGCAGCTTAGGGAGGGCGGCTGGAAACACCATATATTTT
few	TRBV2	NA	TRBJ2-2	CASSGAGRNTGELFF	TGTGCCAGCAGTGGCGCGGGGAGGAACACCGGGGAGCTGTTTTTT
NA	TRBV5-1	NA	TRBJ2-5	CASSPWRSGYQETQYF	TGCGCCAGCAGCCCGTGGCGTTCGGGGTACCAAGAGACCCAGTACTTC